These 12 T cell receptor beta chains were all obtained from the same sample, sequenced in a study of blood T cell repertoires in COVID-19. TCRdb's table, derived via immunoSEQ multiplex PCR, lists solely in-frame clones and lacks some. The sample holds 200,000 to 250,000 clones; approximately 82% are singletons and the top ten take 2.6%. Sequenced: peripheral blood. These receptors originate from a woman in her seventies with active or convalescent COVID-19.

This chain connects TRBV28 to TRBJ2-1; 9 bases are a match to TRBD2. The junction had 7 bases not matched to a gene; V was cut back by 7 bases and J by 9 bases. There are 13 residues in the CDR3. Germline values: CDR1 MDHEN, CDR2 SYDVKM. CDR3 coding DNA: TGTGCCAGCATCCCAGCGGGAGGAAGTGAGCAGTTCTTC. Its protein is CASIPAGGSEQFF.

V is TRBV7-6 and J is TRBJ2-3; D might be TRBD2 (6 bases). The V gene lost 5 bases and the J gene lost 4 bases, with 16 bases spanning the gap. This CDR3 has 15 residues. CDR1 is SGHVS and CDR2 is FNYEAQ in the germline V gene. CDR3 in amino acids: CASSPRLGEADTQYF. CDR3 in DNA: TGTGCCAGCAGCCCACGACTAGGGGAGGCAGATACGCAGTATTTT. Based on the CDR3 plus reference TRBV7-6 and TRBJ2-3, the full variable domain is GAGVSQSPRYKVTKRGQDVALRCDPISGHVSLYWYRQALGQGPEFLTYFNYEAQQDKSGLPNDRFSAERPEGSISTLTIQRTEQRDSAMYRCASSPRLGEADTQYFGPGTRLTVL.

In DNA, the CDR3 is TGTGCCAGCTCACCAGGGACTAGCGGGATCAATGAGCAGTTCTTC. Amino acid sequence: CASSPGTSGINEQFF. This chain connects TRBV18 to TRBJ2-1; 13 positions agree with TRBD2. Germline V gives CDR1 KGHSH, CDR2 LQKENI. The CDR3 has 15 amino acids. The ends lost 2 bases at V and 6 bases at J; junction bases unmatched: 1.

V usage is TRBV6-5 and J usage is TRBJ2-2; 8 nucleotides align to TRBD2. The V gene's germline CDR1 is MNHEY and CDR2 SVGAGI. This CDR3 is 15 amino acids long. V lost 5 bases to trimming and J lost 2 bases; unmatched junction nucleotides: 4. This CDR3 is CASSRAGVNTGELFF. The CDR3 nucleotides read TGTGCCAGCAGTCGAGCGGGAGTTAACACCGGGGAGCTGTTTTTT.

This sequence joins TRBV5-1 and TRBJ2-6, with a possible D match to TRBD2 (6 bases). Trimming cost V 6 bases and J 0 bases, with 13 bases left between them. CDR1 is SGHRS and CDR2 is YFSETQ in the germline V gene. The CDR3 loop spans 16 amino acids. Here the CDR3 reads CASTTAGHSGANVLTF. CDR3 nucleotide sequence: TGCGCCAGCACCACGGCGGGGCACTCTGGGGCCAACGTCCTGACTTTC. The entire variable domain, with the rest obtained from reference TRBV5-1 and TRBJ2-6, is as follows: KAGVTQTPRYLIKTRGQQVTLSCSPISGHRSVSWYQQTPGQGLQFLFEYFSETQRNKGNFPGRFSGRQFSNSRSEMNVSTLELGDSALYLCASTTAGHSGANVLTFGAGSRLTVL.

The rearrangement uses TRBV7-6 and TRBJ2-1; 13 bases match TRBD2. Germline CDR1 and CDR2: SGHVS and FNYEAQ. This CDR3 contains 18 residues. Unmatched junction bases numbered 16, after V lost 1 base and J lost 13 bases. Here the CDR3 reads CASSLGTSGSRYIHKQFF. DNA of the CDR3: TGTGCCAGCAGCTTAGGGACTAGCGGGAGCCGTTACATTCACAAACAGTTCTTC. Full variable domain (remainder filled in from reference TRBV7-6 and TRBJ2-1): GAGVSQSPRYKVTKRGQDVALRCDPISGHVSLYWYRQALGQGPEFLTYFNYEAQQDKSGLPNDRFSAERPEGSISTLTIQRTEQRDSAMYRCASSLGTSGSRYIHKQFFGPGTRLTVL.

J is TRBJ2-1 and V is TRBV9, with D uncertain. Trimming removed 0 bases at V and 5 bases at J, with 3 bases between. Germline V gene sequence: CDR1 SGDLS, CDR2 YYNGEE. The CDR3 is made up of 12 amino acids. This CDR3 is CASSVGHNEQFF. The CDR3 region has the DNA TGTGCCAGCAGCGTAGGGCACAATGAGCAGTTCTTC.

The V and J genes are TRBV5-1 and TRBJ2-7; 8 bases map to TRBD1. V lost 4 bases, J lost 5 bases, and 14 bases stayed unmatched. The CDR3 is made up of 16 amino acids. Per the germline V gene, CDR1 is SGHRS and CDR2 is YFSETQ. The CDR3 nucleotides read TGCGCCAGCAGCCCTTCCCGGACAGGGTTGTGGAACGAGCAGTACTTC. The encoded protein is CASSPSRTGLWNEQYF.

The CDR3 sequence is CASSQDSPGFYEQYF. The CDR3 DNA follows: TGTGCCAGCAGCCAAGATTCTCCAGGGTTCTACGAGCAGTACTTC. This sequence joins TRBV3-1 (or the pseudogene TRBV3-2) and TRBJ2-7; the D gene is possibly TRBD1 (5 bases). Trimming took off 0 bases at V and 3 bases at J, with 12 bases between the two ends. The CDR3 consists of 15 residues. CDR1 is LGHDT and CDR2 is YNNKEL in the germline V gene (reference sequence).

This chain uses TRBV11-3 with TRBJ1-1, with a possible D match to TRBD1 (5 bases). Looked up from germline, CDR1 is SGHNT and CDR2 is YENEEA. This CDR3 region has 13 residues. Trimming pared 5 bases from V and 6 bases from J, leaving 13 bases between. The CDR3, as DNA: TGTGCCAGCAGCCCCATTGGGGGGGCTGAAGCTTTCTTT. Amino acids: CASSPIGGAEAFF. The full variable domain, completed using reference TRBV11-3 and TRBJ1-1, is EAGVVQSPRYKIIEKKQPVAFWCNPISGHNTLYWYLQNLGQGPELLIRYENEEAVDDSQLPKDRFSAERLKGVDSTLKIQPAELGDSAVYLCASSPIGGAEAFFGQGTRLTVV.

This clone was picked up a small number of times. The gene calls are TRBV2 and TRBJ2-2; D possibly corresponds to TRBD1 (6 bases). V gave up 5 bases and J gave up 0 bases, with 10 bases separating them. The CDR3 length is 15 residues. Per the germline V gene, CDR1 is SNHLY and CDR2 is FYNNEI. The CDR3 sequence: CASSSRTANTGELFF. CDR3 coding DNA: TGTGCCAGCAGTTCCCGGACAGCGAACACCGGGGAGCTGTTTTTT.

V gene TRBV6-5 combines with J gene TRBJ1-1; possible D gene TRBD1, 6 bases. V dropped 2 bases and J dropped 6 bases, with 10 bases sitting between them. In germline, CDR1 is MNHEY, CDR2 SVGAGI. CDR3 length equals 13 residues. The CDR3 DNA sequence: TGTGCCAGCAGTTACGGTCCAGGGGCTGAAGCTTTCTTT. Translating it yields CASSYGPGAEAFF.